The source of this T cell receptor (beta chain) is a study of response to subunit inactivated influenza vaccine. The CDR3 covers 16 residues. The germline CDR1 and CDR2 sequences are LGHNA and YNFKEQ. Trimming took 1 base from V and 9 from J; bases not matched to a gene: 11. Comments on this clonotype: Antigen: not known.

The study's findings and limits: The study's authors posited that every seasonal influenza vaccination enlists few new T cells.

TCRdb called the RT-PCR reads again in MiXCR, with one record for every CDR3 protein. The repertoire holds a few hundred thousand distinct CDR3 sequences, with approximately 14% as singletons. The clonotype comes from a man between 45 and 60 years old who received an inactivated influenza vaccine. The chain recombines TRBV4-2 with TRBJ2-1; 8 positions match TRBD2. This specimen was PBMCs from blood, taken 11 to 12 days after vaccination. The CDR3 here is CASSQVIAGISGEQFF. CDR3 coding DNA: TGTGCCAGCAGCCAAGTGATAGCGGGAATTTCTGGTGAGCAGTTCTTC.